Presented here are 6 T cell receptor beta chains from one specimen sequenced in a study of early T cells in non-severe SARS-CoV-2 infection (dated by TCRdb to 2020 to 2023). The receptor library was made with 5' RACE. Sequencing was performed on a NextSeq 500. TCRdb applied fastp at Q25 and MiXCR to the public reads, then kept only in-frame beta chains. Records with the same CDR3 protein are collapsed into one entry carrying the most frequent genes and DNA. For this sample the table gives over 45,000 distinct CDR3 sequences, of which about 7.6% were detected only once. The ten largest clones take up 10% to 13% of the sample. The material was whole blood, obtained at baseline. The receptors derive from an adult who was a healthcare worker with PCR-confirmed SARS-CoV-2 infection or an uninfected control (not recorded which).

The CDR3 reads CASSYSNSGTYEQYF. CDR3 DNA sequence: TGTGCCAGCAGTTACTCCAACAGCGGTACCTACGAGCAGTACTTC. This sequence joins TRBV6-2 or TRBV6-3 and TRBJ2-7, with TRBD2 as a possible D gene (5 bases). Trimming removed 0 bases from V and 2 bases from J, with 11 bases in between. Germline V lookup: CDR1 MNHEY, CDR2 SVGEGT. The CDR3 covers 15 residues.

This clonotype was counted between two and nine times. This chain links TRBV10-3 with TRBJ2-3; TRBD1 is a possible D gene (6 bases). The CDR3 is 16 amino acids. Germline CDR1 ENHRY, CDR2 SYGVKD. V was trimmed by 2 bases and J by 2 bases, leaving 14 bases between them. The CDR3 DNA sequence: TGTGCCATCAGTGAGAGCGGCAGGGGTTTCACAGATACGCAGTATTTT. Protein sequence: CAISESGRGFTDTQYF.

Regarding this clonotype: One end of the junction fails to match germline, which may point to a read error. The V call is TRBV5-6, the J call TRBJ1-5; D is unclear. This CDR3 has 16 amino acids. Germline V CDR1 and CDR2: SGHDT, YYEEEE. This CDR3 reads CASSPWTRPDNQPRHF. The CDR3 DNA follows: TGTGCCAGCAGCCCCTGGACGAGGCCCGACAATCAGCCCCGGCATTTT.

In its sample, this clonotype was seen a few times. The genes are TRBV7-9 and TRBJ1-4; TRBD1 matches at 11 bases. The CDR3 covers 17 residues. Unmatched junction bases numbered 7, after V lost 4 bases and J lost 3 bases. Germline V CDR1 and CDR2: SEHNR, FQNEAQ (reference sequence). For the CDR3, the DNA is TGTGCCAGCAGCTCCCGGACAGGGGGCCGAGCTAATGAAAAACTGTTTTTT. Amino acids: CASSSRTGGRANEKLFF.

This chain joins TRBV27 and TRBJ1-6; D gene uncertain. The CDR3 loop spans 16 amino acids. Trimming shortened V by 6 bases and J by 1 base, and 13 bases separated the two germline ends. Germline V gives CDR1 MNHEY, CDR2 SMNVEV (reference sequence). CDR3 sequence reads: CASRLNRDSYNSPLHF. CDR3 in DNA: TGTGCCAGCAGATTAAACAGAGATTCCTATAATTCACCCCTCCACTTT.

This clonotype has a handful of counts. The genes are TRBV28 and TRBJ2-1; D possibly corresponds to TRBD2 (6 bases). The CDR3 length is 14 residues. From germline, CDR1 is MDHEN and CDR2 SYDVKM. Trimming stripped 5 bases from V and 6 bases from J, with 14 bases between. The CDR3 is CASSRLVSPNEQFF. The CDR3 DNA sequence: TGTGCCAGCAGTCGACTAGTTTCCCCCAATGAGCAGTTCTTC.